A single sample is the source of the 29 T cell receptor beta chains below, sequenced in a study of beta chain features in type 1 diabetes. Study-wide points: Among all four CD4+ subsets, Type 1 diabetes patients had TCRB CDR3s that were moderately but significantly shorter.

The investigators reverse transcribed all of the isolated RNA, so they sequenced expressed TCRB transcripts. This table comes from immunoSEQ multiplex PCR, and its TCRdb copy is limited to in-frame clones, with some not included. The table includes about 340,000 clones, approximately 15% detected once. These receptors have no known antigen. Input material: naive CD4+ T cells from blood. The receptors originated from a woman aged 18-35 years with type 1 diabetes.

The V call is TRBV5-4, the J call TRBJ2-7; possibly TRBD1 for D (5 bases). CDR3 length: 14 residues. Trimming pared 4 bases from V and 2 bases from J, leaving 13 bases between. Germline V CDR1 and CDR2: SGHNT, YYREEE (reference sequence). CDR3 in DNA: TGTGCCAGCAGCGCCGCAGGGTCCCCCTACGAGCAGTACTTC. Translated: CASSAAGSPYEQYF.

The chain employs TRBV7-2 and TRBJ2-2, with 10 nucleotides matching TRBD2. Trimming removed 7 bases from V and 6 bases from J; junction bases left unmatched: 8. CDR3 length: 15 residues. Germline lookup yields CDR1 SGHTA and CDR2 FQGNSA. This chain's CDR3 is CASKISGRSAGELFF. The CDR3 nucleotides are TGTGCCAGCAAAATTAGCGGGAGGTCGGCCGGGGAGCTGTTTTTT. The full variable domain, rest sourced from reference TRBV7-2 and TRBJ2-2, is GAGVSQSPSNKVTEKGKDVELRCDPISGHTALYWYRQSLGQGLEFLIYFQGNSAPDKSGLPSDRFSAERTGGSVSTLTIQRTQQEDSAVYLCASKISGRSAGELFFGEGSRLTVL.

This clone turned up a few times. Other DNA sequences within the sample encode an identical CDR3. The rearrangement links TRBV7-2 to TRBJ2-5, with D tentatively TRBD2 (6 bases). The CDR3 length is 13 residues. Germline CDR1 SGHTA, CDR2 FQGNSA. Trimming took off 3 bases at V and 1 base at J, with 6 bases between the two ends. CDR3 sequence (DNA): TGTGCCAGCAGCTTGGGACTCCAAGAGACCCAGTACTTC. It codes for CASSLGLQETQYF. Full variable domain (outside the CDR3, taken from reference TRBV7-2 and TRBJ2-5): GAGVSQSPSNKVTEKGKDVELRCDPISGHTALYWYRQSLGQGLEFLIYFQGNSAPDKSGLPSDRFSAERTGGSVSTLTIQRTQQEDSAVYLCASSLGLQETQYFGPGTRLLVL.

Only a few counts were recorded for this clone. The chain recombines TRBV19 with TRBJ1-5, with D uncertain. The length of the CDR3 is 13 residues. V gave up 5 bases and J gave up 2 bases, with 7 bases separating them. Germline CDR1 and CDR2: LNHDA and SQIVND (reference sequence). The CDR3 bases are TGTGCCAGTAGTCCCCCCGGCAATCAGCCCCAGCATTTT. Encoded protein: CASSPPGNQPQHF.

The chain combines TRBV11-3 with TRBJ1-1; D is undetermined. The V gene lost 4 bases and the J gene lost 1 base, with 10 bases spanning the gap. The germline gives CDR1 SGHNT, CDR2 YENEEA. There are 14 residues in the CDR3. CDR3: CASSYRASNTEAFF. CDR3 coding DNA: TGTGCCAGCAGCTATCGAGCCTCGAACACTGAAGCTTTCTTT. The full variable domain, completed using reference TRBV11-3 and TRBJ1-1, is EAGVVQSPRYKIIEKKQPVAFWCNPISGHNTLYWYLQNLGQGPELLIRYENEEAVDDSQLPKDRFSAERLKGVDSTLKIQPAELGDSAVYLCASSYRASNTEAFFGQGTRLTVV.

This chain links TRBV28 with TRBJ2-7; 9 bases agree with TRBD1. The CDR3 consists of 13 residues. Germline assignment: CDR1 MDHEN and CDR2 SYDVKM. The ends lost 1 base at V and 7 bases at J; junction bases unmatched: 2. The CDR3 loop is CASSLFGQGEQYF. The CDR3 nucleotides are TGTGCCAGCAGTTTATTTGGACAGGGGGAGCAGTACTTC.

This clone came up a few times. The CDR3 DNA reads as TGTGCCAGCAGTTTGGCCCAGGTGGGCTATGGCTACACCTTC. It encodes CASSLAQVGYGYTF. This rearrangement joins TRBV28 to TRBJ1-2, with D unresolved. CDR3 length: 14 residues. Germline CDR1 and CDR2: MDHEN and SYDVKM. Trimming took 3 bases from V and 4 from J, leaving 12 bases between them.

There are a few counts of this clone. V and J are TRBV27 and TRBJ2-4; D perhaps matches TRBD2 (6 bases). Germline lookup yields CDR1 MNHEY and CDR2 SMNVEV (reference sequence). This CDR3 has 14 amino acids. V lost 6 bases and J 0 bases, leaving 9 bases between the germline ends. The CDR3 region has the DNA TGTGCCAGCAGGCTAGCGTCAGCCAAAAACATTCAGTACTTC. Its protein product is CASRLASAKNIQYF.

This clone was counted between two and nine times. V is TRBV4-3 and J is TRBJ1-1; possibly TRBD1 for D (5 bases). The V end was cut by 0 bases, the J end by 1 base, with 12 bases between. CDR3 size: 16 residues. Germline V gene sequence: CDR1 LGHNA, CDR2 YSLEER. In DNA, the CDR3 is TGCGCCAGCAGCCAAGAAGGGGTGGGGCCGAACACTGAAGCTTTCTTT. As protein: CASSQEGVGPNTEAFF.

V is TRBV5-4 and J is TRBJ2-3; D is undetermined. The CDR3 totals 13 residues. Trimming cost V 5 bases and J 0 bases, with 7 bases left between them. CDR1 SGHNT and CDR2 YYREEE come from the germline V gene (reference sequence). CDR3 sequence: CASSTYSTDTQYF. CDR3 nucleotides: TGTGCCAGCAGTACCTATAGCACAGATACGCAGTATTTT.

This clone has more than one count but fewer than ten. This chain links TRBV9 with TRBJ2-2; 8 positions match TRBD1. Looked up from germline, CDR1 is SGDLS and CDR2 is YYNGEE. The CDR3 covers 14 residues. With 3 bases clipped from V and 5 bases from J, the junction kept 3 bases outside the gene matches. The CDR3 nucleotides are TGTGCCAGCAGCGCTACAGGGGGGACCGGGGAGCTGTTTTTT. This translates into CASSATGGTGELFF.

This chain connects TRBV7-2 to TRBJ1-1; D not resolved. Germline V gene lookup returns CDR1 SGHTA and CDR2 FQGNSA. CDR3 length: 14 amino acids. Trimming left V 3 bases short and J 3 bases short, with 11 bases between. DNA of the CDR3: TGTGCCAGCAGCTTTGAGGGTGGACACACTGAAGCTTTCTTT. It codes for CASSFEGGHTEAFF.

This clone was picked up a small number of times. The CDR3 reads CASSLFGGQPQHF. The CDR3, as DNA: TGTGCCAGCAGCCTTTTTGGGGGGCAGCCCCAGCATTTT. V and J are TRBV7-2 and TRBJ1-5, with a weak D call TRBD1 (5 bases). In germline, CDR1 is SGHTA, CDR2 FQGNSA. CDR3 length: 13 residues. Trimming removed 5 bases from V and 7 bases from J, with 12 bases in between.

The chain carries TRBV10-3 and TRBJ2-7, with 12 bases aligning to TRBD2. This CDR3 is built from 16 residues. V gave up 6 bases and J gave up 0 bases; unmatched junction bases: 6. Per the germline V gene, CDR1 is ENHRY and CDR2 is SYGVKD. CDR3 nucleotide sequence: TGTGCCATCAGCGACGTGACTAGCGGGAGCTCCTACGAGCAGTACTTC. Encoded protein: CAISDVTSGSSYEQYF.

J is TRBJ2-1 and V is TRBV7-3; TRBD2 matches at 11 bases. The junction had 2 bases not matched to a gene; V was cut back by 4 bases and J by 3 bases. The V gene's germline CDR1 is SGHTA and CDR2 FQGTGA. This CDR3 has 15 residues. As DNA, the CDR3 is TGTGCCAGCAGCTCGGGACTAGCGGTCTACAATGAGCAGTTCTTC. It yields the protein CASSSGLAVYNEQFF.

The chain employs TRBV11-2 and TRBJ2-7; D unresolved. There are 13 residues in the CDR3. Germline CDR1 and CDR2: SGHAT and FQNNGV. Trimming stripped 4 bases from V and 1 base from J, with 8 bases between. This CDR3 is CASSYRRSYEQYV. In nucleotides, the CDR3 is TGTGCCAGCAGCTACCGGCGGTCCTACGAGCAGTACGTC.

The rearrangement uses TRBV13 and TRBJ2-1; 9 bases fit TRBD2. The CDR3 has 16 residues. J lost 7 bases, V lost 2 bases, and 9 bases had no gene match. Germline assignment: CDR1 PRHDT and CDR2 FYEKMQ (reference sequence). The CDR3 here is CASSLSGGRAGNEQFF. The DNA for the CDR3 is TGTGCCAGCAGCTTATCGGGCGGGAGGGCCGGGAATGAGCAGTTCTTC.

This clone was found a few times. The genes are TRBV28 and TRBJ2-3; D may be TRBD2 (5 bases). The CDR3 consists of 15 residues. Trimming shortened V by 8 bases and J by 0 bases, and 15 bases separated the two germline ends. Germline-derived CDR1 and CDR2 are MDHEN and SYDVKM. Written as DNA, the CDR3 is TGTGCCAGCCGACTACAGCCCTTAAGCACAGATACGCAGTATTTT. It codes for CASRLQPLSTDTQYF.

The chain carries TRBV30 and TRBJ2-5; D remains unclear. The germline V and J ends were trimmed by 0 bases and 1 base, with 6 bases remaining between them. This CDR3 spans 13 amino acids. The germline V gene has CDR1 GTSNPN and CDR2 SVGIG (reference sequence). The CDR3 sequence is CAWSVVAQETQYF. CDR3 DNA: TGTGCCTGGAGTGTAGTGGCCCAAGAGACCCAGTACTTC.

The CDR3 DNA reads TGCAGCGTCTTCGACGGGACAGGCCTTAGCAATCAGCCCCAGCATTTT. This sequence encodes CSVFDGTGLSNQPQHF. V usage is TRBV29-1 and J usage is TRBJ1-5, with 8 nucleotides matching TRBD1. This CDR3 contains 16 residues. Unmatched junction bases numbered 10, after V lost 6 bases and J lost 0 bases. The V gene's germline CDR1 is SQVTM and CDR2 ANQGSEA.

J is TRBJ2-1 and V is TRBV5-1; 8 bases match TRBD2. The CDR3 has 15 residues. The junction had 8 bases not matched to a gene; V was cut back by 0 bases and J by 9 bases. Germline V gene sequence: CDR1 SGHRS, CDR2 YFSETQ. CDR3 region: CASSLAGGPRREQFF. In DNA form, the CDR3 reads TGCGCCAGCAGCTTGGCGGGAGGGCCTCGCCGTGAGCAGTTCTTC.

This chain connects TRBV7-2 to TRBJ2-3; 11 nucleotides match TRBD1. V lost 4 bases, J lost 0 bases, and 3 bases stayed unmatched. In germline, CDR1 is SGHTA, CDR2 FQGNSA. This CDR3 has 16 residues. This CDR3 is CASSSGQGVSTDTQYF. In DNA form, the CDR3 reads TGTGCCAGCAGCTCGGGACAGGGGGTGAGCACAGATACGCAGTATTTT.

This rearrangement joins TRBV7-8 to TRBJ2-3, with 11 bases aligning to TRBD1. The CDR3 runs to 17 residues. With 3 bases clipped from V and 1 base from J, the junction kept 6 bases outside the gene matches. The germline V gene has CDR1 SGHVS and CDR2 FQNEAQ. For the CDR3, the DNA is TGTGCCAGCAGCTTCGGACAGGGGGCAGTTGGCACAGATACGCAGTATTTT. Amino acid sequence: CASSFGQGAVGTDTQYF.

This clone has only a few counts. The V call is TRBV28, the J call TRBJ1-5; possible D gene TRBD1, 6 bases. From germline, CDR1 is MDHEN and CDR2 SYDVKM. The length of the CDR3 is 13 residues. The ends were cut back, 6 bases at V and 7 bases at J, with 13 bases in the middle. The CDR3 sequence: CASRQLQGQPQHF. DNA of the CDR3: TGTGCCAGCAGACAATTACAGGGCCAGCCCCAGCATTTT.

V is TRBV28 and J is TRBJ2-3, with D uncertain. Between the trimmed V and J ends, which lost 6 bases and 2 bases, there was a span of 6 bases. The CDR3 totals 12 residues. In germline, CDR1 is MDHEN, CDR2 SYDVKM. The CDR3 spells CASSVATDTQYF. The CDR3 nucleotides read TGTGCCAGCAGCGTAGCCACAGATACGCAGTATTTT. The full variable domain, with the rest looked up from reference TRBV28 and TRBJ2-3, is DVKVTQSSRYLVKRTGEKVFLECVQDMDHENMFWYRQDPGLGLRLIYFSYDVKMKEKGDIPEGYSVSREKKERFSLILESASTNQTSMYLCASSVATDTQYFGPGTRLTVL.

In nucleotides, the CDR3 is TGTGCCAGCAGCTCCCAACGGTACCAAGAGACCCAGTACTTC. Amino acids: CASSSQRYQETQYF. The V gene is TRBV7-2, the J gene TRBJ2-5, with D unresolved. Per germline, CDR1 SGHTA and CDR2 FQGNSA. The CDR3 contains 14 residues. The V end lost 4 bases, the J end lost 0 bases, and 9 bases lay between the germline ends. The variable domain in full, with the rest retrieved from reference TRBV7-2 and TRBJ2-5, is GAGVSQSPSNKVTEKGKDVELRCDPISGHTALYWYRQSLGQGLEFLIYFQGNSAPDKSGLPSDRFSAERTGGSVSTLTIQRTQQEDSAVYLCASSSQRYQETQYFGPGTRLLVL.

The gene calls are TRBV25-1 and TRBJ1-2; no definite D call. Trimming removed 2 bases at V and 6 bases at J, with 13 bases between. The CDR3 length is 14 residues. Germline assignment: CDR1 MGHDK and CDR2 SYGVNS. Here the CDR3 DNA reads TGTGCCAGCAGTGAAAGTTACATCCTCCATGGCTACACCTTC. Protein sequence: CASSESYILHGYTF.

This clone was counted a single time. The rearrangement joins TRBV15 to TRBJ1-5; 7 positions agree with TRBD1. The CDR3 runs to 15 residues. Germline V gives CDR1 LNHNV, CDR2 YYDKDF (reference sequence). J lost 0 bases, V lost 7 bases, and 6 bases had no gene match. The CDR3 region is CATTQQGSSNQPQHF. CDR3 nucleotides: TGTGCCACCACCCAACAGGGGAGTAGCAATCAGCCCCAGCATTTT. Together with reference TRBV15 and TRBJ1-5, the CDR3 gives the full variable domain: DAMVIQNPRYQVTQFGKPVTLSCSQTLNHNVMYWYQQKSSQAPKLLFHYYDKDFNNEADTPDNFQSRRPNTSFCFLDIRSPGLGDTAMYLCATTQQGSSNQPQHFGDGTRLSIL.

This chain connects TRBV30 to TRBJ1-1; no reliable D call. This CDR3 has 16 amino acids. In germline, CDR1 is GTSNPN, CDR2 SVGIG (reference sequence). The germline V and J ends were trimmed by 3 bases and 3 bases, with 20 bases remaining between them. For the CDR3, the DNA is TGTGCCTGGAGGGCGGGCAGTGGCCTCGGTGACACTGAAGCTTTCTTT. It encodes CAWRAGSGLGDTEAFF.